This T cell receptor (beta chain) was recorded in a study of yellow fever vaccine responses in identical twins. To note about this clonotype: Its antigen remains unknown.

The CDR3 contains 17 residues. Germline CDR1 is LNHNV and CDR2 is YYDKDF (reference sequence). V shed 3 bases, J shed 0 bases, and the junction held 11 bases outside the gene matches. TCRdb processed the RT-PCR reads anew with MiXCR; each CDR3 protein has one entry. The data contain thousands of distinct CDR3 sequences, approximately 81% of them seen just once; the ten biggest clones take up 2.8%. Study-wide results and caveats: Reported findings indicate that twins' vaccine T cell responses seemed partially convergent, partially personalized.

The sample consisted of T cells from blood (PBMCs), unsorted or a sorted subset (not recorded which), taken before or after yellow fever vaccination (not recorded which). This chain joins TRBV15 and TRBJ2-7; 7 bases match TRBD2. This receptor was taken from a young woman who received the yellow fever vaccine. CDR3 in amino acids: CATSRYRGDGPSYEQYF. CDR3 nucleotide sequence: TGTGCCACCAGCAGGTATCGGGGGGACGGTCCCTCCTACGAGCAGTACTTC.